The 12 T cell receptor beta chains reported below all come from one sample, sequenced in a study of shared clonotypes between healthy human individuals. CD45RO-negative, CCR7-selected cells formed the naive CD8 fraction, which excluded terminally differentiated effector memory CD45RA+ cells. Only in-frame clones appear in the TCRdb table, and some are missing; sequencing was by immunoSEQ multiplex PCR. Among more than 2 million clones listed, 93% were seen once. The specimen was naive CD8+ T cells from PBMCs. Receptors originate from a man between 18 and 29 years old in good health. Some clones in this sample may be carry-over from other donors' samples.

V and J are TRBV7-6 and TRBJ2-1, with TRBD1 identical over 9 bases. V gave up 5 bases and J gave up 4 bases; unmatched junction bases: 6. This CDR3 is built from 15 residues. In germline, CDR1 is SGHVS, CDR2 FNYEAQ. CDR3 region: CASSVDRGTYNEQFF. DNA for the CDR3: TGTGCCAGCAGCGTTGACAGGGGGACTTACAATGAGCAGTTCTTC. Filled out from reference TRBV7-6 and TRBJ2-1, the complete variable domain reads GAGVSQSPRYKVTKRGQDVALRCDPISGHVSLYWYRQALGQGPEFLTYFNYEAQQDKSGLPNDRFSAERPEGSISTLTIQRTEQRDSAMYRCASSVDRGTYNEQFFGPGTRLTVL.

CDR3 amino acids: CASLQGPTEAFF. CDR3 DNA: TGTGCCAGCCTACAGGGCCCCACTGAAGCTTTCTTT. The V gene is TRBV11-2, the J gene TRBJ1-1; a weak D match, TRBD1 (6 bases). Deletions cut 8 bases from V and 4 bases from J, with 11 bases between. Per the germline V gene, CDR1 is SGHAT and CDR2 is FQNNGV. The CDR3 has 12 amino acids.

For the CDR3, the DNA is TGTGCCAGCGGAAAACTCGGAGCTACCGGGGAGCTGTTTTTT. Amino acids: CASGKLGATGELFF. The gene calls are TRBV27 and TRBJ2-2; D call uncertain. The V and J ends lost 8 bases and 5 bases respectively, with 15 bases between them. Germline V gene lookup returns CDR1 MNHEY and CDR2 SMNVEV (reference sequence). The length of the CDR3 is 14 residues.

The gene calls are TRBV13 and TRBJ2-1; D gene ambiguous. The CDR3 has 12 amino acids. Germline V gene sequence: CDR1 PRHDT, CDR2 FYEKMQ (reference sequence). V gave up 6 bases and J gave up 7 bases, with 10 bases separating them. CDR3 in DNA: TGTGCCAGCAGTACCCTACGGAATGAGCAGTTCTTC. Translating gives CASSTLRNEQFF.

V gene TRBV10-3 combines with J gene TRBJ2-7; 9 bases map to TRBD1. This CDR3 has 19 residues. Germline V gene lookup returns CDR1 ENHRY and CDR2 SYGVKD. The trim removed 3 bases at V and 3 bases at J, leaving 18 bases unmatched. The DNA for the CDR3 is TGTGCCATCAGTGACCCGTGGGACAGGGCGAACGGAGGGGACTACGAGCAGTACTTC. Translation: CAISDPWDRANGGDYEQYF.

This clone was counted a single time. The rearrangement joins TRBV15 to TRBJ1-1; no reliable D call. The V end lost 0 bases, the J end lost 7 bases, and 9 bases lay between the germline ends. The CDR3 spans 13 residues. CDR1 LNHNV and CDR2 YYDKDF come from the germline V gene (reference sequence). The CDR3 DNA reads as TGTGCCACCAGCAGAGATGCAAATGATGAAGCTTTCTTT. This translates into CATSRDANDEAFF. The whole variable domain, remainder taken from reference TRBV15 and TRBJ1-1, is DAMVIQNPRYQVTQFGKPVTLSCSQTLNHNVMYWYQQKSSQAPKLLFHYYDKDFNNEADTPDNFQSRRPNTSFCFLDIRSPGLGDTAMYLCATSRDANDEAFFGQGTRLTVV.

This chain uses TRBV7-9 with TRBJ2-1, with a possible D match to TRBD2 (6 bases). The CDR3 loop spans 16 amino acids. CDR1 and CDR2 (germline): SEHNR, FQNEAQ (reference sequence). V lost 1 base, J lost 3 bases, and 13 bases lay in between. The CDR3: CASSLGLGRGYNEQFF. In DNA form, the CDR3 reads TGTGCCAGCAGCTTAGGGCTCGGGAGAGGCTACAATGAGCAGTTCTTC.

The chain joins TRBV4-1 to TRBJ1-2; D is perhaps TRBD1 (5 bases). The CDR3 has 15 residues. From germline, CDR1 is MGHRA and CDR2 YSYEKL. Trimming shortened V by 1 base and J by 3 bases, and 12 bases separated the two germline ends. CDR3 coding DNA: TGCGCCAGCAGCCAAGTAAGAGGGGCCGACTATGGCTACACCTTC. Residues: CASSQVRGADYGYTF.

The gene calls are TRBV10-3 and TRBJ1-3, with D possibly matching TRBD1 (6 bases). The ends were cut back, 4 bases at V and 4 bases at J, with 11 bases in the middle. The CDR3 totals 14 residues. The germline gives CDR1 ENHRY, CDR2 SYGVKD. The CDR3 protein is CAISGGGAGNTIYF. CDR3 coding DNA: TGTGCCATCAGTGGAGGGGGAGCCGGAAACACCATATATTTT.

The chain carries TRBV29-1 and TRBJ2-7; D is possibly TRBD1 or TRBD2 (6 bases each). Germline loops: CDR1 SQVTM, CDR2 ANQGSEA. The CDR3 sequence is 14 residues long. Between the trimmed V and J ends, which lost 6 bases and 6 bases, there was a span of 21 bases. Here the CDR3 reads CSVGPVGGEGEQYF. In DNA, the CDR3 is TGCAGCGTGGGCCCCGTGGGGGGCGAAGGCGAGCAGTACTTC.

This clone was seen only once. The chain recombines TRBV6-5 with TRBJ2-5; unclear D gene. This CDR3 is built from 14 residues. Germline CDR1 is MNHEY and CDR2 is SVGAGI. V lost 8 bases and J lost 2, with 15 bases in between. Here the CDR3 reads CASLGPQLQETQYF. The CDR3 DNA reads TGTGCCAGCCTCGGGCCGCAGCTTCAAGAGACCCAGTACTTC.

The chain carries TRBV13 and TRBJ2-7; the match to TRBD2 covers 13 bases. CDR1 and CDR2 (germline): PRHDT, FYEKMQ (reference sequence). The ends lost 3 bases at V and 2 bases at J; junction bases unmatched: 22. The CDR3 has 22 residues. The DNA for the CDR3 is TGTGCCAGCAGCTTTGGGACAGGGGGTGACAGACTAGCGGGAGGTTTCGCCTACGAGCAGTACTTC. Protein: CASSFGTGGDRLAGGFAYEQYF.